This T cell receptor (beta chain) was observed in a study of T-cell reconstitution after alpha-beta-depleted transplantation in children. The V gene lost 1 base and the J gene lost 6 bases, with 24 bases spanning the gap. In germline, CDR1 is SGHTA, CDR2 FQGTGA. CDR3 length: 18 residues. This clonotype was detected a few times. Its specificity is unknown. Researchers prepared the TCRbeta library using unique molecular identifiers, the study reports. From the PCR reads, TCRdb called clonotypes with MiXCR, one entry per CDR3 protein. This table holds around 300,000 distinct CDR3 sequences, around 25% found once. Regarding the study as a whole: Several hundred expanded graft clones reportedly gave rise to the alpha-beta T cells present about two months after transplant. The main origin of T-cell counts and diversity one year after transplant was newly produced T cells.

This chain joins TRBV7-3 and TRBJ1-1; no firm D call. The input for sequencing was PBMCs, mostly from graft donor cells, taken 180 days after TCRalphabeta/CD19-depleted stem cell transplant. The TCR sequence derives from a male patient between 10 and 17 years old who had a stem cell transplant for acute lymphoblastic leukemia, so the T cells may come from the graft donor. In nucleotides, the CDR3 is TGTGCCAGCAGCTTAATTCCGATTCTCCATAAGGAAGGCGCTGAAGCTTTCTTT. Encoded protein: CASSLIPILHKEGAEAFF.